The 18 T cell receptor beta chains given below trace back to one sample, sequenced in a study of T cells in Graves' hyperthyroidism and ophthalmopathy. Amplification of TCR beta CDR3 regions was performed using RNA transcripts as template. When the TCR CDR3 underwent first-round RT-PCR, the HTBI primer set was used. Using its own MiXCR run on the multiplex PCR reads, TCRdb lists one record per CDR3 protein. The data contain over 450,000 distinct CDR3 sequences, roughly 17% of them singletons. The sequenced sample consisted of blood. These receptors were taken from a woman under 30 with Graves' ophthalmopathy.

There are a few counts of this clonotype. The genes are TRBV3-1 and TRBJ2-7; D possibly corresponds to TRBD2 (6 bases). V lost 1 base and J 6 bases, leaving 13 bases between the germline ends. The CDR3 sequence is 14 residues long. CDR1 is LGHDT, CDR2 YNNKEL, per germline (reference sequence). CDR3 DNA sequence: TGTGCCAGCAGCCAAGTGGAGGGCTCTGGCGAGCAGTACTTC. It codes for CASSQVEGSGEQYF.

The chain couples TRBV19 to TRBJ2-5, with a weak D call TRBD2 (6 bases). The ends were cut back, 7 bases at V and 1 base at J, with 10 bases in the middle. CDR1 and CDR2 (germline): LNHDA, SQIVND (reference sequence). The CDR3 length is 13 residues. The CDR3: CASTPGGQETQYF. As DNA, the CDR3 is TGTGCCAGTACCCCCGGGGGCCAAGAGACCCAGTACTTC.

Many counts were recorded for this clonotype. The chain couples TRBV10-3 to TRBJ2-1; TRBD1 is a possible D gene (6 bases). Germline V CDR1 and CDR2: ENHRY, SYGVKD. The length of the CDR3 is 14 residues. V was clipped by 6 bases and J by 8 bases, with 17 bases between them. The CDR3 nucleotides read TGTGCCATCAGGGCTGATACAGGGTTTGATGAGCAGTTCTTC. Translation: CAIRADTGFDEQFF.

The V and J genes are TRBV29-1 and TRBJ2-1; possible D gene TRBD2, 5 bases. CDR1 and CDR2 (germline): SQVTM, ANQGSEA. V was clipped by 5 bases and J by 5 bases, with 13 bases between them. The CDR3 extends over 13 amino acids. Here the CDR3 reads CSVPRVGHNEQFF. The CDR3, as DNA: TGCAGCGTTCCGAGGGTTGGACACAATGAGCAGTTCTTC.

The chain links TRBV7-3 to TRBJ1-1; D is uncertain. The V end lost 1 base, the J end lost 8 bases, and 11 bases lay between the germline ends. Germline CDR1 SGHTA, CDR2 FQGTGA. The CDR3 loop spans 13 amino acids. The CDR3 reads CASSLMAAAEAFF. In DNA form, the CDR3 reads TGTGCCAGCAGCTTAATGGCGGCGGCAGAAGCTTTCTTT.

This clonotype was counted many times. CDR3 coding DNA: TGTGCCAGCAGACTTCCCAACAGGCCGAACACTGAAGCTTTCTTT. Its protein is CASRLPNRPNTEAFF. The chain links TRBV11-2 to TRBJ1-1; D possibly corresponds to TRBD1 (5 bases). The V and J ends lost 6 bases and 1 base respectively, with 15 bases between them. Germline-derived CDR1 and CDR2 are SGHAT and FQNNGV. The CDR3 runs 15 residues.

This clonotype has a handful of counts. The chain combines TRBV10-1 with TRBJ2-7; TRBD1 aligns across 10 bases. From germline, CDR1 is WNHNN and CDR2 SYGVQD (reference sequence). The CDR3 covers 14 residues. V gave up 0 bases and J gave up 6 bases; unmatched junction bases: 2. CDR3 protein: CASSESGTGAEQYF. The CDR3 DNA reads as TGCGCCAGCAGTGAGTCCGGGACAGGGGCCGAGCAGTACTTC.

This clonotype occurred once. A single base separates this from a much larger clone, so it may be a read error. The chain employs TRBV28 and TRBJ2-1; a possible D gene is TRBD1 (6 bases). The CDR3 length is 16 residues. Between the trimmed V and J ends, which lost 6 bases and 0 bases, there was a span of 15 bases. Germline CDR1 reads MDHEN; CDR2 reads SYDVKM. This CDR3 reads CASRPGTTGSYNEQFF. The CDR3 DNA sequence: TGTGCCAGCAGACCCGGGACAACTGGCTCCTACAATGAGCAGTTCTTC.

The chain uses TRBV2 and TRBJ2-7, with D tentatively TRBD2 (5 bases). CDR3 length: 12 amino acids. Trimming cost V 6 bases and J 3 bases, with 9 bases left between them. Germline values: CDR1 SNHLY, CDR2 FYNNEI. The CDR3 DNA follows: TGTGCCAGCAGCGTTGACTACTACGAGCAGTACTTC. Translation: CASSVDYYEQYF. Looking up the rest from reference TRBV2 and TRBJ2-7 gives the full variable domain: EPEVTQTPSHQVTQMGQEVILRCVPISNHLYFYWYRQILGQKVEFLVSFYNNEISEKSEIFDDQFSVERPDGSNFTLKIRSTKLEDSAMYFCASSVDYYEQYFGPGTRLTVT.

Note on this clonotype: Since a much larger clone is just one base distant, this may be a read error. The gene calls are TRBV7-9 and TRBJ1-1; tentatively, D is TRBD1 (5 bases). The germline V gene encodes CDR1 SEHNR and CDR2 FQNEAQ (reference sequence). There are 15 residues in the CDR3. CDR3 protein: CASSETGVADTGAFF. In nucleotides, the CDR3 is TGTGCCAGCAGCGAAACAGGAGTGGCGGACACTGGAGCTTTCTTT. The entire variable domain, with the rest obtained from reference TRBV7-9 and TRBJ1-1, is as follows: DTGVSQNPRHKITKRGQNVTFRCDPISEHNRLYWYRQTLGQGPEFLTYFQNEAQLEKSRLLSDRFSAERPKGSFSTLEIQRTEQGDSAMYLCASSETGVADTGAFFGQGTRLTVV.

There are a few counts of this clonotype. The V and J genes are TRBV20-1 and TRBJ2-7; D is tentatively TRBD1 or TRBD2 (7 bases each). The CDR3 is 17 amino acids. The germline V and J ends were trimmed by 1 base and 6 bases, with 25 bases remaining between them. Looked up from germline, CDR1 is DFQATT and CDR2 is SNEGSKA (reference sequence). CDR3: CSARGGAGGGILSEQYF. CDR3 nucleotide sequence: TGCAGTGCTAGAGGGGGGGCAGGGGGGGGAATCCTTTCCGAGCAGTACTTC.

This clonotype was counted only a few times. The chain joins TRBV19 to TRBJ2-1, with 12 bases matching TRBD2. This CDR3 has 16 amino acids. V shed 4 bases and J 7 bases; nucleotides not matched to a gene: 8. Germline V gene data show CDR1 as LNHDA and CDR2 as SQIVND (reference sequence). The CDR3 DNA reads TGTGCCAGTAGTAAGACTAGCGGGGGTCGTTGGAATGAGCAGTTCTTC. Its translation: CASSKTSGGRWNEQFF.

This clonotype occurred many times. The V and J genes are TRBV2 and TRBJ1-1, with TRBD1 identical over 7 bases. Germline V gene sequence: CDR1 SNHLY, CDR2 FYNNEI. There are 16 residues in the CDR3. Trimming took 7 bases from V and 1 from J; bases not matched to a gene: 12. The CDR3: CASIKGRDSQNTEAFF. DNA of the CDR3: TGTGCCAGCATCAAAGGAAGGGACAGTCAGAACACTGAAGCTTTCTTT. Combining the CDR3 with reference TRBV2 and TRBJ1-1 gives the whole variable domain EPEVTQTPSHQVTQMGQEVILRCVPISNHLYFYWYRQILGQKVEFLVSFYNNEISEKSEIFDDQFSVERPDGSNFTLKIRSTKLEDSAMYFCASIKGRDSQNTEAFFGQGTRLTVV.

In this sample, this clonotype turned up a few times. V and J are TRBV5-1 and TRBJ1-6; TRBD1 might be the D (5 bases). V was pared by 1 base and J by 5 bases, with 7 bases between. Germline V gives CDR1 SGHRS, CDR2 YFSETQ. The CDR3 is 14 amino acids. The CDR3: CASSLPRDNSPLHF. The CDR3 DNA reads TGCGCCAGCAGCTTGCCCAGGGATAATTCACCCCTCCACTTT.

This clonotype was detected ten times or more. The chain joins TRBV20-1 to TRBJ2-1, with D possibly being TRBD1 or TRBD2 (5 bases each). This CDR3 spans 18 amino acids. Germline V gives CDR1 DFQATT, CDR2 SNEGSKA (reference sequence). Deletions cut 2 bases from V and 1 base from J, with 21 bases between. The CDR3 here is CSARKHAKEGPSYNEQFF. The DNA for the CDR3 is TGCAGTGCTAGAAAACACGCAAAAGAGGGACCTTCCTACAATGAGCAGTTCTTC.

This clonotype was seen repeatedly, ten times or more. CDR3 in amino acids: CASSYSGQGERSPLHF. CDR3 nucleotides: TGTGCCAGCAGTTACTCGGGACAGGGGGAACGATCACCCCTCCACTTT. V is TRBV6-5 and J is TRBJ1-6; 11 positions agree with TRBD1. The trim removed 0 bases at V and 10 bases at J, leaving 5 bases unmatched. The CDR3 sequence is 16 residues long. Per germline, CDR1 MNHEY and CDR2 SVGAGI.

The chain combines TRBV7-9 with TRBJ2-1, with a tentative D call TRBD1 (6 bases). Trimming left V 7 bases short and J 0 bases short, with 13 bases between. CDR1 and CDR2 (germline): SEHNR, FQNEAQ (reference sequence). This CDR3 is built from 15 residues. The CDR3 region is CASTLDSSSYNEQFF. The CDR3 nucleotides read TGTGCCAGCACCCTGGACAGTAGCTCCTACAATGAGCAGTTCTTC.

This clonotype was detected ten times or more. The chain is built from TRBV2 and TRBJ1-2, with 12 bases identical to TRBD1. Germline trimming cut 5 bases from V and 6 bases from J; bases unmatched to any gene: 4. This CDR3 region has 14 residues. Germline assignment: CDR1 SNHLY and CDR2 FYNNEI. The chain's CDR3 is CASSRDRGPDGYTF. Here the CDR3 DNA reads TGTGCCAGCAGTCGGGACAGGGGGCCCGATGGCTACACCTTC.